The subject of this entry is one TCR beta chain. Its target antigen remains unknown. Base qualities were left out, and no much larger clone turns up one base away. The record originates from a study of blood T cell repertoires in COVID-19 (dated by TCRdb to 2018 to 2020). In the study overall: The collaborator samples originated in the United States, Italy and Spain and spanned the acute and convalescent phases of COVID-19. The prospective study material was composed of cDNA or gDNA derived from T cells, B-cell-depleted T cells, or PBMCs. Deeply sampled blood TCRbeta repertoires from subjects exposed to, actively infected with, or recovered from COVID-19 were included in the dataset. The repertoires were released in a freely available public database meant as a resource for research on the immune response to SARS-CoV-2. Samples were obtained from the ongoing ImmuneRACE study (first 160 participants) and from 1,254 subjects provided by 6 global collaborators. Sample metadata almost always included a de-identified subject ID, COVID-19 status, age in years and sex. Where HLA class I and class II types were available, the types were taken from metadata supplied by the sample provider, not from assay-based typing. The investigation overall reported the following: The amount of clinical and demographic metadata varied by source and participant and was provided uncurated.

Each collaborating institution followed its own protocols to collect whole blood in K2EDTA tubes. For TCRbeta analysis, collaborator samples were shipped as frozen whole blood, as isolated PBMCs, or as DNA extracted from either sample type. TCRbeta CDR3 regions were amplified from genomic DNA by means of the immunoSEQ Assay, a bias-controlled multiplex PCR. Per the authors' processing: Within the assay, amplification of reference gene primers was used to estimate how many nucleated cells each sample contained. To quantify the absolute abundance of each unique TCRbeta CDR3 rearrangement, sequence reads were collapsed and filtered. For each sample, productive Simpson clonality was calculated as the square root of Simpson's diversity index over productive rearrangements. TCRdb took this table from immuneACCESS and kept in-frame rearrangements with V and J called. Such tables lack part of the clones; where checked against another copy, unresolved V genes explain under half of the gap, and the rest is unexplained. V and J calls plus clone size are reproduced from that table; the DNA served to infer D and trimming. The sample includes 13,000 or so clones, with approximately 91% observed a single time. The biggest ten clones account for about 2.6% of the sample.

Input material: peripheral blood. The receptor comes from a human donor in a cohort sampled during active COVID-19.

The DNA sequence is as follows: TGTGCCAGCAGCTTAACGGACAGATACGAGCAGTACTTC. Translated, it reads CASSLTDRYEQYF. In this chain, TRBV7-3 is recombined with TRBJ2-7, with TRBD1 as a weak D call on 6 bases. The CDR3 goes from the cysteine to the phenylalanine over 13 residues. Solely the CDR3 DNA is kept, with 39 bases framed from the first base. Trimming costs V 0 bases and J 4 bases, and their ends lie 7 bases apart. CDR1 and CDR2, per the germline V gene, are SGHTA and FQGTGA.